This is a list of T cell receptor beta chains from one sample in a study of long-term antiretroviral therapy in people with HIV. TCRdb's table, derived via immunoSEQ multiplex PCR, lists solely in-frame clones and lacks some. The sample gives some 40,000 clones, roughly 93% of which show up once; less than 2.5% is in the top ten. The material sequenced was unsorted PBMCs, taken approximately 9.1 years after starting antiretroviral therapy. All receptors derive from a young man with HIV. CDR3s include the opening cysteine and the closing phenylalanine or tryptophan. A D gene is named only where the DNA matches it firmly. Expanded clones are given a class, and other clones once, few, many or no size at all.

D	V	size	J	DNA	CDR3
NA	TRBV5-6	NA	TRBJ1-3	TGTGCCAGCAGCTTGGGTGGATCTGGAAACACCATATATTTT	CASSLGGSGNTIYF
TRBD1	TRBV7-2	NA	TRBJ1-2	TGTGCCAGCAGCTGGGACAGGGGCGGTAATGGCTACACCTTC	CASSWDRGGNGYTF
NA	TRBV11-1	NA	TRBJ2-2	TGTGCCAGCACCCCCTATCCCTCGCTCGGCGGGGAGCTGTTTTTT	CASTPYPSLGGELFF
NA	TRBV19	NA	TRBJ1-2	TGTGCCAGTAGTATAGACGCCGTGCGCGGTTATGGCTACACCTTC	CASSIDAVRGYGYTF
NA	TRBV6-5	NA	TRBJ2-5	TGTGCCACCATGGACGCCGCGAGGCCCTGGGAGACCCAGTACTTC	CATMDAARPWETQYF
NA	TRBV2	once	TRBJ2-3	TGTGCCTCGCTAATGGATACGCAGTATTTT	CASLMDTQYF
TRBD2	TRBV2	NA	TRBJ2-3	TGTGCCAGCAGTGGTGCCGGGGGGACCACAGATACGCAGTATTTT	CASSGAGGTTDTQYF
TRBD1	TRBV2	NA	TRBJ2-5	TGTGCCAGCAACGGACAGGGGGCGGGTGAGACCCAGTACTTC	CASNGQGAGETQYF
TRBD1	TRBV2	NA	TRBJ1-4	TGTGCCAGCGAGGACAGGACTGCCGCCGAAAAACTGTTTTTT	CASEDRTAAEKLFF
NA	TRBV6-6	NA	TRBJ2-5	TGTGCCAGCAGTTACGCCCTGCGAAGGGAAGAGACCCAGTACTTC	CASSYALRREETQYF
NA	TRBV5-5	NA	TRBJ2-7	TGTGCCAGCAGCTCCGGGACAACCGGCTACGAGCAGTACTTC	CASSSGTTGYEQYF
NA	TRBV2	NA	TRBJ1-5	TGTGCCAGCAGTGGCGGGAGCTTGGAGCCCCAGCATTTT	CASSGGSLEPQHF
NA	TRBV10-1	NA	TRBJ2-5	TGCGCCAGCAGTGAGTCCGCCTACTGGGAGACCCAGTACTTC	CASSESAYWETQYF
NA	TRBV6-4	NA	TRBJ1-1	TGTGCCAGCAGAGACGGCAGCTTGAACACTGAAGCTTTCTTT	CASRDGSLNTEAFF